This T cell receptor (beta chain) was recorded in a study of blood T cell repertoires in COVID-19. Measured with immunoSEQ multiplex PCR; TCRdb has only the in-frame clones, and not every one. The sample has 350,000 to 450,000 clones; around 91% are singletons. V lost 4 bases to trimming and J lost 5 bases; unmatched junction nucleotides: 4. The CDR3 runs 14 residues. Germline CDR1 and CDR2: MNHEY and SMNVEV (reference sequence). This chain links TRBV27 with TRBJ1-1; TRBD1 matches 10 bases. Sequencing was performed on peripheral blood. The TCR originated in a woman in her 40s with COVID-19, enrolled during active disease. CDR3 loop: CASSWGQGRTEAFF. CDR3 nucleotides: TGTGCCAGCAGTTGGGGACAGGGGCGGACTGAAGCTTTCTTT.